Listed here are 27 T cell receptor beta chains from one sample, sequenced in a study of T cells in Graves' hyperthyroidism and ophthalmopathy. The CDR3 regions of TCR beta were amplified from RNA transcripts. Carried out on the TCR CDR3, a first-round RT-PCR used the HTBI primer set. One entry per CDR3 protein results from TCRdb running MiXCR on the multiplex PCR reads. Among 550,000 to 850,000 distinct CDR3 sequences listed, 18% were seen once. The specimen was blood. These TCRs come from a woman in her forties or fifties with Graves' hyperthyroidism that later progressed to Graves' ophthalmopathy.

V usage is TRBV19 and J usage is TRBJ1-4, with TRBD1 as a possible D gene (5 bases). This CDR3 is 15 amino acids long. V was clipped by 5 bases and J by 6 bases, with 16 bases between them. CDR1 and CDR2 (germline): LNHDA, SQIVND (reference sequence). Here the CDR3 reads CASSPRTGGDEKLFF. Here the CDR3 DNA reads TGTGCCAGTAGTCCTCGGACGGGGGGAGATGAAAAACTGTTTTTT.

This clonotype was recorded many times. The chain employs TRBV2 and TRBJ1-4; 7 nucleotides agree with TRBD1. The CDR3 is made up of 15 amino acids. The J segment lost 0 bases and the V segment lost 8 bases, leaving 6 bases of the junction unmatched. Looked up from germline, CDR1 is SNHLY and CDR2 is FYNNEI. The CDR3 reads CASLAGTATNEKLFF. The CDR3 nucleotides are TGTGCCAGCCTAGCAGGGACAGCAACTAATGAAAAACTGTTTTTT.

Many counts were recorded for this clonotype. This sequence joins TRBV12-3 or TRBV12-4 and TRBJ1-5, with 8 positions matching TRBD1. Unmatched junction bases numbered 5, after V lost 6 bases and J lost 4 bases. The CDR3 extends over 14 amino acids. The CDR3: CASRTGGPNQPQHF. The CDR3 DNA is TGTGCCAGCAGAACAGGGGGTCCGAATCAGCCCCAGCATTTT.

The sample holds many counts of this clonotype. The chain employs TRBV2 and TRBJ2-5; D is undetermined. CDR3 size: 12 residues. CDR1 and CDR2 (germline): SNHLY, FYNNEI. The V end lost 5 bases, the J end lost 1 base, and 5 bases lay between the germline ends. CDR3 nucleotides: TGTGCCAGCAGTAGGACCCAAGAGACCCAGTACTTC. It specifies CASSRTQETQYF.

The V and J genes are TRBV4-1 and TRBJ2-3, with TRBD1 matching over 8 bases. The trim removed 0 bases at V and 2 bases at J, leaving 7 bases unmatched. Germline values: CDR1 MGHRA, CDR2 YSYEKL. The CDR3 consists of 17 residues. Written as DNA, the CDR3 is TGCGCCAGCAGCCAAGAACCCTCAGGGGGCTTCACAGATACGCAGTATTTT. This encodes CASSQEPSGGFTDTQYF.

V usage is TRBV19 and J usage is TRBJ2-7; no clear D. V dropped 3 bases and J dropped 0 bases, with 9 bases sitting between them. The length of the CDR3 is 14 residues. CDR1 LNHDA and CDR2 SQIVND come from the germline V gene (reference sequence). The CDR3 bases are TGTGCCAGTAGTATCGGCGGATTCTCCTACGAGCAGTACTTC. Translated: CASSIGGFSYEQYF.

This clonotype has just one count. The chain links TRBV27 to TRBJ2-2, with D perhaps matching TRBD1 (7 bases). Trimming took 4 bases from V and 1 from J, leaving 13 bases between them. This CDR3 contains 16 residues. In germline, CDR1 is MNHEY, CDR2 SMNVEV (reference sequence). The CDR3 here is CASSSRGRGNTGELFF. The CDR3, as DNA: TGTGCCAGCAGTTCGAGGGGGCGGGGGAACACCGGGGAGCTGTTTTTT.

This clonotype was counted between two and nine times. The rearrangement joins TRBV27 to TRBJ1-2; 9 bases agree with TRBD1. Germline V gives CDR1 MNHEY, CDR2 SMNVEV (reference sequence). The CDR3 is 15 residues long. V dropped 4 bases and J dropped 2; count of bases not matched to a gene: 5. The DNA of the CDR3 is TGTGCCAGCAGTTCAGCCGGGACAGGGAACTATGGCTACACCTTC. Amino acid sequence: CASSSAGTGNYGYTF.

This clonotype was found a few times. The chain couples TRBV20-1 to TRBJ2-1, with D maybe TRBD2 (6 bases). The germline V gene has CDR1 DFQATT and CDR2 SNEGSKA (reference sequence). The CDR3 is made up of 14 amino acids. The CDR3 loop is CSGLNPSHYNEQFF. Written as DNA, the CDR3 is TGCAGCGGACTAAATCCTTCCCACTACAATGAGCAGTTCTTC.

V usage is TRBV7-2 and J usage is TRBJ1-5, with 9 nucleotides matching TRBD1. The CDR3 length is 17 residues. The V gene's germline CDR1 is SGHTA and CDR2 FQGNSA. The V gene end was trimmed by 4 bases and the J gene end by 5 bases; junction bases not matched to a gene: 12. The CDR3 nucleotides read TGTGCCAGCAGCTCCGTAACCCCGGGACAGGGATATCAGCCCCAGCATTTT. Its protein product is CASSSVTPGQGYQPQHF.

Only a few counts were recorded for this clonotype. This chain joins TRBV29-1 and TRBJ2-7, with D hard to call. CDR1 and CDR2 (germline): SQVTM, ANQGSEA. The CDR3 runs to 12 residues. The V end was cut by 4 bases, the J end by 5 bases, with 12 bases between. Written as DNA, the CDR3 is TGCAGCGTTGTAGGGTATGGGAACGAGCAGTACTTC. Translating it yields CSVVGYGNEQYF.

The chain carries TRBV4-1 and TRBJ2-5; D unresolved. The CDR3 is made up of 15 amino acids. Germline CDR1 and CDR2: MGHRA and YSYEKL. V was trimmed by 0 bases and J by 0 bases, leaving 8 bases between them. The CDR3 loop is CASSQEGQYQETQYF. DNA of the CDR3: TGCGCCAGCAGCCAAGAAGGGCAGTACCAAGAGACCCAGTACTTC.

This clonotype was found a few times. The genes are TRBV15 and TRBJ2-6, with D possibly TRBD2 on 5 matching bases. CDR3 length: 16 amino acids. Deletions cut 0 bases from V and 2 bases from J, with 8 bases between. CDR1 is LNHNV and CDR2 is YYDKDF in the germline V gene (reference sequence). CDR3 amino acids: CATSRESGTGANVLTF. The CDR3, as DNA: TGTGCCACCAGCAGAGAGTCGGGAACTGGGGCCAACGTCCTGACTTTC.

This clonotype was seen more than once but under ten times. This sequence joins TRBV10-3 and TRBJ1-5; D is perhaps TRBD1 (6 bases). V lost 0 bases to trimming and J lost 0 bases, with 9 bases between them. The CDR3 spans 16 residues. The germline V gene has CDR1 ENHRY and CDR2 SYGVKD. Written as DNA, the CDR3 is TGTGCCATCAGTGAGTCGTGGGGACATAGCAATCAGCCCCAGCATTTT. It codes for CAISESWGHSNQPQHF.

This clonotype turned up a few times. The V and J genes are TRBV7-6 and TRBJ1-5, with D unclear. The CDR3 length is 16 residues. Trimming took off 4 bases at V and 4 bases at J, with 17 bases between the two ends. Germline loops: CDR1 SGHVS, CDR2 FNYEAQ. The CDR3 DNA reads as TGTGCCAGCAGCTACACCCCGAAGTGGGGAAATCAGCCCCAGCATTTT. As protein: CASSYTPKWGNQPQHF. Filled out from reference TRBV7-6 and TRBJ1-5, the complete variable domain reads GAGVSQSPRYKVTKRGQDVALRCDPISGHVSLYWYRQALGQGPEFLTYFNYEAQQDKSGLPNDRFSAERPEGSISTLTIQRTEQRDSAMYRCASSYTPKWGNQPQHFGDGTRLSIL.

The J gene is TRBJ2-7, the V gene TRBV20-1, with 8 bases fitting TRBD1. The ends lost 3 bases at V and 3 bases at J; junction bases unmatched: 7. This CDR3 contains 14 residues. Germline assignment: CDR1 DFQATT and CDR2 SNEGSKA (reference sequence). The CDR3, as DNA: TGCAGTGCTAGTGTAACGGACAGGGTCTACGAGCAGTACTTC. Amino acids: CSASVTDRVYEQYF.

The chain uses TRBV7-9 and TRBJ1-2; 7 bases map to TRBD1. The junction had 11 bases not matched to a gene; V was cut back by 4 bases and J by 0 bases. CDR1 and CDR2 from the germline V gene are SEHNR and FQNEAQ (reference sequence). The CDR3 consists of 17 residues. DNA of the CDR3: TGTGCCAGCAGCTCGTGGGACAGACCCCCGACTAACTATGGCTACACCTTC. As protein: CASSSWDRPPTNYGYTF. The full variable domain, rest sourced from reference TRBV7-9 and TRBJ1-2, is DTGVSQNPRHKITKRGQNVTFRCDPISEHNRLYWYRQTLGQGPEFLTYFQNEAQLEKSRLLSDRFSAERPKGSFSTLEIQRTEQGDSAMYLCASSSWDRPPTNYGYTFGSGTRLTVV.

This clonotype showed up many times. The V and J genes are TRBV12-3 or TRBV12-4 and TRBJ1-2, with a possible D match to TRBD1 (5 bases). Trimming left V 0 bases short and J 7 bases short, with 6 bases between. The CDR3 runs to 12 residues. The CDR3 DNA follows: TGTGCCAGCAGTTTAGCGGGGGTTGGCTACACCTTC. Residues: CASSLAGVGYTF.

The chain couples TRBV5-6 to TRBJ1-4; TRBD1 agrees at 8 bases. Germline V gene data show CDR1 as SGHDT and CDR2 as YYEEEE. This CDR3 has 12 residues. CDR3 sequence (DNA): TGTGCTAGTCACAGGGGGATGGAAAAACTGTTTTTT. This sequence encodes CASHRGMEKLFF.

This clonotype was observed many times. The chain couples TRBV20-1 to TRBJ2-1; 13 positions match TRBD2. Germline trimming cut 3 bases from V and 1 base from J; bases unmatched to any gene: 9. Looked up from germline, CDR1 is DFQATT and CDR2 is SNEGSKA (reference sequence). The CDR3 has 18 residues. DNA for the CDR3: TGCAGTGCTAGGGCGACTAGCGGGGGGCTCGTGTCCTACAATGAGCAGTTCTTC. Encoded protein: CSARATSGGLVSYNEQFF.

The chain couples TRBV14 to TRBJ2-5; no clear D gene. The CDR3 runs to 13 residues. CDR1 is SGHDN and CDR2 is FVKESK in the germline V gene. Deletions cut 2 bases from V and 5 bases from J, with 9 bases between. CDR3 DNA sequence: TGTGCCAGCAGCCAATCCCTATTGGAGACCCAGTACTTC. Translation gives CASSQSLLETQYF.

Concerning this clonotype: One junction end does not reproduce the germline sequence, and a read error may be involved. This chain joins TRBV20-1 and TRBJ1-5; D is ambiguous. Germline CDR1 reads DFQATT; CDR2 reads SNEGSKA (reference sequence). The CDR3 consists of 15 residues. This chain's CDR3 is CSATLAGRARQSQHF. In DNA, the CDR3 is TGCAGTGCTACACTCGCGGGGAGGGCCCGTCAGTCCCAGCATTTT.

This chain links TRBV20-1 with TRBJ2-7; maybe TRBD1 (5 bases). Germline CDR1 is DFQATT and CDR2 is SNEGSKA (reference sequence). Trimming removed 6 bases from V and 1 base from J, with 7 bases in between. The CDR3 contains 11 residues. The CDR3 spells CSARQSYEQYF. The DNA for the CDR3 is TGCAGTGCAAGACAGTCCTACGAGCAGTACTTC.

This clonotype occurred a few times. The rearrangement joins TRBV7-2 to TRBJ1-5; 8 bases are shared with TRBD1. The CDR3 length is 15 residues. CDR1 is SGHTA and CDR2 is FQGNSA in the germline V gene. The V and J ends lost 4 bases and 5 bases, in that order; junction bases with no gene match: 7. The CDR3 bases are TGTGCCAGCAGCTCGGGACAGGCAACATATCAGCCCCAGCATTTT. This encodes CASSSGQATYQPQHF.

The CDR3 here is CSVEWDTGELFF. For the CDR3, the DNA is TGCAGCGTTGAGTGGGACACCGGGGAGCTGTTTTTT. J is TRBJ2-2 and V is TRBV29-1; D is unresolved. The length of the CDR3 is 12 residues. Germline lookup yields CDR1 SQVTM and CDR2 ANQGSEA. The V end lost 3 bases, the J end lost 3 bases, and 5 bases lay between the germline ends.

This clonotype was found a few times. The chain employs TRBV6-6 and TRBJ1-6; TRBD1 aligns across 10 bases. With 0 bases clipped from V and 8 bases from J, the junction kept 10 bases outside the gene matches. The CDR3 totals 18 residues. Germline V CDR1 and CDR2: MNHNY, SVGAGI (reference sequence). CDR3 coding DNA: TGTGCCAGCAGTTACTCCCAGAGGACAGGGGGTAAAGATTCACCCCTCCACTTT. Residues: CASSYSQRTGGKDSPLHF.

This clonotype was counted at least ten times. The genes are TRBV12-3 or TRBV12-4 and TRBJ1-1, with 11 positions matching TRBD1. With 6 bases clipped from V and 3 bases from J, the junction kept 9 bases outside the gene matches. This CDR3 contains 16 residues. DNA of the CDR3: TGTGCCAGCAGCACCACCCCGGGACAGGGGGACACTGAAGCTTTCTTT. It encodes CASSTTPGQGDTEAFF.